One and the same sample provided the 9 T cell receptor beta chains below, sequenced in a study of cytomegalovirus exposure and HLA in healthy donors (dated by TCRdb to 2016 to 2017). The library came from the immunoSEQ multiplex PCR assay. For the multiplex PCR, a mixture combining 60 forward primers for TCR Vbeta segments and 13 reverse primers for TCR Jbeta segments was used. Entries here come from immuneACCESS through TCRdb and include only in-frame sequences with V and J called. Some clones fail to appear in such tables; in the studies checked, an unresolved V gene covers under half of the shortfall, and the cause of the remainder is unknown. The sample table holds around 130,000 clones, of which about four fifths were seen once. The ten largest make up about 4% of the sample. Sequences were obtained from PBMCs. The origin of the receptors is a woman in her thirties or forties in good health and CMV-seronegative.

The CDR3 bases are TGTGCCAGAGGGAATAGTAGTGACTCAACCCGAGGGTCCTATAATTCACCCCTCCACTTT. Translation gives CARGNSSDSTRGSYNSPLHF. The chain couples TRBV19 to TRBJ1-6; D is uncertain. V was pared by 9 bases and J by 1 base, with 28 bases between. The CDR3 has 20 amino acids. Germline CDR1 reads LNHDA; CDR2 reads SQIVND (reference sequence).

The V gene is TRBV5-1, the J gene TRBJ1-3, with 9 bases lining up with TRBD1. Germline CDR1 SGHRS, CDR2 YFSETQ. V lost 3 bases, J lost 4 bases, and 11 bases stayed unmatched. The CDR3 spans 17 residues. The CDR3 is CASSSVGQGLTGNTIYF. CDR3 nucleotide sequence: TGCGCCAGCAGCTCGGTGGGACAGGGACTAACCGGAAACACCATATATTTT.

The chain uses TRBV18 and TRBJ2-1, with TRBD1 matching over 9 bases. Germline V gene sequence: CDR1 KGHSH, CDR2 LQKENI. V lost 0 bases to trimming and J lost 4 bases; unmatched junction nucleotides: 4. The CDR3 covers 16 residues. The CDR3 here is CASSPPGTGSYNEQFF. DNA of the CDR3: TGTGCCAGCTCACCACCCGGGACAGGGTCTTACAATGAGCAGTTCTTC.

The chain couples TRBV14 to TRBJ1-1, with D possibly being TRBD1 (6 bases). CDR1 and CDR2 (germline): SGHDN, FVKESK. CDR3 length: 14 residues. The V gene lost 1 base and the J gene lost 11 bases, with 17 bases spanning the gap. CDR3 coding DNA: TGTGCCAGCAGCCAAGGCGACCTCGGCAGGGGTGCTTTCTTT. Encoded protein: CASSQGDLGRGAFF.

CDR3 residues: CASTTPGGNEKLFF. DNA of the CDR3: TGTGCCAGCACAACACCCGGGGGAAATGAAAAACTGTTTTTT. J is TRBJ1-4 and V is TRBV28; tentative D call: TRBD1 (5 bases). This CDR3 is built from 14 residues. From germline, CDR1 is MDHEN and CDR2 SYDVKM. V was cut by 7 bases and J by 5 bases, with 14 bases left in between. Full variable domain (rest looked up from reference TRBV28 and TRBJ1-4): DVKVTQSSRYLVKRTGEKVFLECVQDMDHENMFWYRQDPGLGLRLIYFSYDVKMKEKGDIPEGYSVSREKKERFSLILESASTNQTSMYLCASTTPGGNEKLFFGSGTQLSVL.

The chain combines TRBV12-5 with TRBJ1-1; tentatively, D is TRBD1 (6 bases). Trimming shortened V by 6 bases and J by 5 bases, and 16 bases separated the two germline ends. From germline, CDR1 is LGHNT and CDR2 FRNRAP. This CDR3 contains 14 residues. The CDR3 reads CASGPGQWGTEAFF. Here the CDR3 DNA reads TGTGCTAGTGGACCGGGACAATGGGGGACTGAAGCTTTCTTT.

Details on this clone: An end of the junction differs from the germline gene, which may be a read error. The chain couples TRBV6-5 to TRBJ2-7, with D unresolved. The CDR3 sequence is 16 residues long. CDR1 MNHEY and CDR2 SVGAGI come from the germline V gene. The DNA of the CDR3 is TGTGCCAGCAGTTACTCCCGGCCGGAAACTACCTACGGGCAGTACTTC. It is translated as CASSYSRPETTYGQYF.

This clone showed up just a few times. The chain combines TRBV5-1 with TRBJ2-1; 8 positions agree with TRBD2. J was trimmed by 10 bases and V by 3 bases; bases with no gene match: 12. This CDR3 region has 15 residues. Germline CDR1 SGHRS, CDR2 YFSETQ. Here the CDR3 reads CASSSTSGSGWEQFF. CDR3 bases: TGCGCCAGCAGCTCGACAAGCGGGAGTGGTTGGGAGCAGTTCTTC.

J is TRBJ2-1 and V is TRBV7-9; 7 nucleotides agree with TRBD1. This CDR3 has 15 residues. J was trimmed by 10 bases and V by 1 base; bases with no gene match: 10. Germline assignment: CDR1 SEHNR and CDR2 FQNEAQ (reference sequence). The CDR3 nucleotides are TGTGCCAGCAGCTTAGAGCAGGGGGTAATGCAAGAGCAGTTCTTC. Its translation is CASSLEQGVMQEQFF.